The 17 T cell receptor beta chains below all came from one sample that was sequenced in a study of OX40 agonist ivuxolimab in advanced cancers. Profiling relied on immunoSEQ multiplex PCR, and the TCRdb table lists in-frame clones only, not all of them. The sample holds 100,000 to 130,000 clones, 91% seen once. Specimen: CD4+ or CD8+ T cells sorted from blood, collected in a trial of the OX40 agonist ivuxolimab. Every receptor here comes from an adult with an advanced solid tumor such as melanoma, head and neck, liver or kidney cancer.

The chain combines TRBV30 with TRBJ2-5, with D uncertain. V was cut by 4 bases and J by 1 base, with 10 bases left in between. Germline assignment: CDR1 GTSNPN and CDR2 SVGIG (reference sequence). This CDR3 is built from 13 residues. CDR3 sequence (DNA): TGTGCCTGGACTAGGGTTTCCCAAGAGACCCAGTACTTC. Translation gives CAWTRVSQETQYF. The complete variable domain, with remaining parts taken from reference TRBV30 and TRBJ2-5, reads SQTIHQWPATLVQPVGSPLSLECTVEGTSNPNLYWYRQAAGRGLQLLFYSVGIGQISSEVPQNLSASRPQDRQFILSSKKLLLSDSGFYLCAWTRVSQETQYFGPGTRLLVL.

V gene TRBV25-1 combines with J gene TRBJ2-3, with 13 bases matching TRBD2. J lost 5 bases, V lost 2 bases, and 4 bases had no gene match. Germline V CDR1 and CDR2: MGHDK, SYGVNS. This CDR3 has 16 amino acids. The CDR3 DNA is TGTGCCAGCAGTGAACGGACTAGCGGGAGCCGAGATACGCAGTATTTT. Its protein product is CASSERTSGSRDTQYF.

This chain joins TRBV5-1 and TRBJ1-4, with 10 bases identical to TRBD1. V lost 3 bases, J lost 7 bases, and 12 bases stayed unmatched. Germline assignment: CDR1 SGHRS and CDR2 YFSETQ. The CDR3 extends over 17 amino acids. The CDR3 reads CASSSLSGTGVGEKLFF. For the CDR3, the DNA is TGCGCCAGCAGCTCCCTTTCTGGGACAGGGGTCGGTGAAAAACTGTTTTTT.

CDR3 coding DNA: TGTGCCAGCAGCTCCGGACCACTAAGCTCCTACAATGAGCAGTTCTTC. Translated, it gives CASSSGPLSSYNEQFF. V gene TRBV11-3 combines with J gene TRBJ2-1; D is ambiguous. The CDR3 runs to 16 residues. Per germline, CDR1 SGHNT and CDR2 YENEEA. V dropped 4 bases and J dropped 0 bases, with 13 bases sitting between them. Full variable domain (outside the CDR3, taken from reference TRBV11-3 and TRBJ2-1): EAGVVQSPRYKIIEKKQPVAFWCNPISGHNTLYWYLQNLGQGPELLIRYENEEAVDDSQLPKDRFSAERLKGVDSTLKIQPAELGDSAVYLCASSSGPLSSYNEQFFGPGTRLTVL.

The gene calls are TRBV18 and TRBJ1-1; no clear D. The CDR3 runs 13 residues. The germline gives CDR1 KGHSH, CDR2 LQKENI. V was pared by 3 bases and J by 1 base, with 6 bases between. For the CDR3, the DNA is TGTGCCAGCTCACCGGACGGGAACACTGAAGCTTTCTTT. This sequence encodes CASSPDGNTEAFF.

This clone turned up a few times. This chain connects TRBV6-6 to TRBJ1-6; 7 nucleotides line up with TRBD1. Looked up from germline, CDR1 is MNHNY and CDR2 is SVGAGI (reference sequence). The CDR3 extends over 14 amino acids. Germline trimming cut 6 bases from V and 7 bases from J; bases unmatched to any gene: 6. CDR3 sequence (DNA): TGTGCCAGCAGCCCCAGGGGGAAGAATTCACCCCTCCACTTT. Amino acids: CASSPRGKNSPLHF.

This clone appeared once. V is TRBV6-1 and J is TRBJ1-4, with D maybe TRBD1 (5 bases). The CDR3 loop spans 13 amino acids. The germline V and J ends were trimmed by 11 bases and 5 bases, with 15 bases remaining between them. Germline V gives CDR1 MNHNS, CDR2 SASEGT. CDR3: CAGGDGQNEKLFF. As DNA, the CDR3 is TGTGCCGGGGGGGACGGACAAAATGAAAAACTGTTTTTT.

The chain links TRBV5-4 to TRBJ1-3; 8 nucleotides agree with TRBD1. The CDR3 contains 14 residues. The V gene end was trimmed by 5 bases and the J gene end by 2 bases; junction bases not matched to a gene: 3. Germline assignment: CDR1 SGHNT and CDR2 YYREEE (reference sequence). This chain's CDR3 is CASRIQGAGNTIYF. CDR3 nucleotides: TGTGCCAGCAGGATACAGGGGGCTGGAAACACCATATATTTT.

The CDR3 loop is CASSLPGLAGGGKTQYF. The CDR3 nucleotides are TGTGCCAGCAGCTTACCGGGACTAGCGGGAGGTGGGAAGACCCAGTACTTC. V usage is TRBV11-3 and J usage is TRBJ2-5, with 15 bases fitting TRBD2. Germline V gene data show CDR1 as SGHNT and CDR2 as YENEEA. Trimming cost V 2 bases and J 6 bases; bases outside gene matches: 7. The CDR3 runs 17 residues.

For the CDR3, the DNA is TGTGCCAGCAGCTTAGGGGTGACTAGCGGGAGGCGGGTCGGGGAGCTGTTTTTT. Its translation is CASSLGVTSGRRVGELFF. This rearrangement joins TRBV7-2 to TRBJ2-2, with TRBD2 matching 13 bases. J was trimmed by 7 bases and V by 1 base; bases with no gene match: 9. The CDR3 sequence is 18 residues long. Germline lookup yields CDR1 SGHTA and CDR2 FQGNSA.

The chain is built from TRBV4-1 and TRBJ2-3; 7 positions match TRBD2. Germline-derived CDR1 and CDR2 are MGHRA and YSYEKL. The CDR3 is made up of 16 amino acids. The trim removed 0 bases at V and 3 bases at J, leaving 6 bases unmatched. The CDR3 reads CASSQEGGRETDTQYF. The DNA for the CDR3 is TGCGCCAGCAGCCAAGAGGGAGGGCGGGAGACAGATACGCAGTATTTT.

This clone has a single count. V usage is TRBV5-1 and J usage is TRBJ2-3; TRBD2 is a possible D gene (5 bases). V lost 0 bases and J lost 8, with 10 bases in between. The germline gives CDR1 SGHRS, CDR2 YFSETQ. This CDR3 comprises 13 residues. In DNA, the CDR3 is TGCGCCAGCAGCTTGGCCGGGATTAGTACGCAGTATTTT. It specifies CASSLAGISTQYF.

Worth noting for this clone: The same CDR3 is also encoded by other DNA sequences in this sample. This rearrangement joins TRBV5-1 to TRBJ2-7, with 9 bases identical to TRBD1. The CDR3 runs 15 residues. Germline values: CDR1 SGHRS, CDR2 YFSETQ. The ends lost 3 bases at V and 1 base at J; junction bases unmatched: 5. The CDR3 region has the DNA TGCGCCAGCAGCTCCGGGGACAGGGTGTCCTACGAGCAGTACTTC. Encoded protein: CASSSGDRVSYEQYF.

The rearrangement joins TRBV7-9 to TRBJ2-6; D ambiguous. The CDR3 spans 14 residues. V lost 6 bases to trimming and J lost 0 bases, with 6 bases between them. The germline V gene has CDR1 SEHNR and CDR2 FQNEAQ (reference sequence). The CDR3 bases are TGTGCCAGCAGACAGAGCTCTGGGGCCAACGTCCTGACTTTC. Its protein is CASRQSSGANVLTF.

This clone was picked up one time. CDR3 sequence: CASSLARGVQETQYF. CDR3 coding DNA: TGCGCCAGCAGCTTGGCCAGAGGCGTGCAAGAGACCCAGTACTTC. This chain connects TRBV5-1 to TRBJ2-5, with D unresolved. The V end was cut by 0 bases, the J end by 2 bases, with 11 bases between. Looked up from germline, CDR1 is SGHRS and CDR2 is YFSETQ. This CDR3 comprises 15 residues.

The chain employs TRBV6-5 and TRBJ1-2; D unclear. In germline, CDR1 is MNHEY, CDR2 SVGAGI. V lost 5 bases and J lost 8, with 21 bases in between. The CDR3 runs 15 residues. The CDR3 DNA is TGTGCCAGCAGTAAATTCGCGATTGGAGAGATCGGCTACACCTTC. It codes for CASSKFAIGEIGYTF.

This chain links TRBV6-6 with TRBJ1-3; 7 bases are shared with TRBD1. The V and J ends lost 5 bases and 3 bases, in that order; junction bases with no gene match: 7. This CDR3 has 15 residues. CDR1 is MNHNY, CDR2 SVGAGI, per germline (reference sequence). The CDR3 DNA follows: TGTGCCAGCAGTGATCCCGGGACAGATGGAAACACCATATATTTT. Translated, it gives CASSDPGTDGNTIYF.